This T cell receptor beta chain derives from a study of T cells in Graves' hyperthyroidism and ophthalmopathy. This CDR3 region has 13 residues. V was trimmed by 10 bases and J by 2 bases, leaving 15 bases between them. Per the germline V gene, CDR1 is LGHDT and CDR2 is YNNKEL (reference sequence). About this clonotype itself: A much larger clone lies one base from this, so it may be a read error.

RNA transcripts served as the template for amplifying TCR beta CDR3 regions. The HTBI set primed first-round TCR CDR3 RT-PCR. MiXCR, applied by TCRdb to the multiplex PCR reads, yields one record per CDR3 protein. The table includes roughly 420,000 distinct CDR3 sequences, roughly an eighth detected once. Uncontrolled infection, other autoimmune disease, pregnancy and lactation each barred patients from inclusion. The V call is TRBV3-1, the J call TRBJ2-7; weak D call: TRBD1 (6 bases). The sample taken for sequencing was blood. The receptor's source is a woman aged 18-35 years with Graves' hyperthyroidism. CDR3 nucleotide sequence: TGTGCCACCAGGAACCGGGACACCTACGAGCAGTACTTC. Translated, it gives CATRNRDTYEQYF.